A selection of T cell receptor beta chains follows, all from one sample in a study of T cell responses to AZD1222 COVID-19 vaccine. The assay was immunoSEQ multiplex PCR, and TCRdb's table has in-frame clones only and misses some. The repertoire holds approximately 96,000 clones, with roughly 84% as singletons. The source was peripheral blood, collected 28 days after the second AZD1222 dose. These receptors were taken from an adult who received the AZD1222 COVID-19 vaccine. The CDR3 runs from the conserved cysteine through the conserved F or W. The order of the fields is CDR3 DNA, CDR3 protein, V gene, D gene, J gene, clone size. D genes are given only for firm matches. The size of a clone is reported for some rows only, either as once, few or many, or as a class for expanded clones.

TGTGCCAGCAGCCCGCAGGGGTTGGAGACCCAGTACTTC,CASSPQGLETQYF,TRBV28,.,TRBJ2-5,.
TGTGCCAGCAGCTCACCTCGACCGATCCGCACAGATACGCAGTATTTT,CASSSPRPIRTDTQYF,TRBV5-6,.,TRBJ2-3,.
TGCGCCAGCAGAGGAGGGACAGCCTCCTACGAGCAGTACTTC,CASRGGTASYEQYF,TRBV5-1,.,TRBJ2-7,.
TGTGCCAGCAGCTCCCAAGGCGGGGGCGGCGAGCAGTACTTC,CASSSQGGGGEQYF,TRBV6-4,.,TRBJ2-7,.
TGTGCCAGCAGCGTCAAACCGGGACAGGATAATTCACCCCTCCACTTT,CASSVKPGQDNSPLHF,TRBV3-1/TRBV3-2,TRBD1,TRBJ1-6,.
TGTGCCAGCAGTCCGGGTCAAGAGCGTGGCTACACCTTC,CASSPGQERGYTF,TRBV27,.,TRBJ1-2,.
TGTGCCTGGAGTGTCAAAAACATTCAGTACTTC,CAWSVKNIQYF,TRBV30,.,TRBJ2-4,.
TGCGCCAGCAGCCGCGGACAGGGGTCTCTGAACACTGAAGCTTTCTTT,CASSRGQGSLNTEAFF,TRBV5-1,TRBD1,TRBJ1-1,.
TGCGCCAGCAGCCAATTGCGTCCTCACACCGGGGAGCTGTTTTTT,CASSQLRPHTGELFF,TRBV5-1,.,TRBJ2-2,once
TGCGCCAGCAGCTTGGGGCAGCCCTTAGGCTATGGCTACACCTTC,CASSLGQPLGYGYTF,TRBV5-1,.,TRBJ1-2,.
TGTGCCAGCAGTTTACCCGGAATGAACACTGAAGCTTTCTTT,CASSLPGMNTEAFF,TRBV28,.,TRBJ1-1,.
TGTGCCAGCAGCGGATCTACAGGTATATCCGTCTACGAGCAGTACTTC,CASSGSTGISVYEQYF,TRBV9,.,TRBJ2-7,.
TGTGCCAGCAGTTTCAGGGGACCTACCTACGAGCAGTACTTC,CASSFRGPTYEQYF,TRBV28,.,TRBJ2-7,.
TGTGCCAGCAGCCAGGACAGGAGGGTGAGCTACACCTTC,CASSQDRRVSYTF,TRBV12-3/TRBV12-4,TRBD1,TRBJ1-2,.
TGCGCCAGCAGCGCGGGGTCGGGGGAAGGCGGGGCCAACGTCCTGACTTTC,CASSAGSGEGGANVLTF,TRBV5-1,.,TRBJ2-6,.
TGTGCCACCCGACCTGGGGACAGGGGTTATAGCAATCAGCCCCAGCATTTT,CATRPGDRGYSNQPQHF,TRBV24-1,TRBD1,TRBJ1-5,.
TGTGCCAGCAGATCGGGACAGGGGAGCTCCTACGAGCAGTACTTC,CASRSGQGSSYEQYF,TRBV7-9,TRBD1,TRBJ2-7,.
TGTGCCAGCAGCTTGGCCGGGGAGGGGTGGACCTATAATTCACCCCTCCACTTT,CASSLAGEGWTYNSPLHF,TRBV5-4,.,TRBJ1-6,.
TGTGCCAGCAGTTTTCCGGCCTACGAGCAGTACTTC,CASSFPAYEQYF,TRBV6-2/TRBV6-3,.,TRBJ2-7,.
TGTGCCATTTCCCGGGACAGGGCCGGGGAGCTGTTTTTT,CAISRDRAGELFF,TRBV10-3,TRBD1,TRBJ2-2,.
TGCGCCAGCAGCCAAGTTACGGGGGCCGGCGCATCCCCCGGGGAGCTGTTTTTT,CASSQVTGAGASPGELFF,TRBV4-1,.,TRBJ2-2,.
TGTGCCACTAAAAGTCGGGGAGGGAACACTGAAGCTTTCTTT,CATKSRGGNTEAFF,TRBV3-1/TRBV3-2,.,TRBJ1-1,many
TGTGCCAGCAGTCTAACACAGGGGGCCACCTATAATTCACCCCTCCACTTT,CASSLTQGATYNSPLHF,TRBV28,TRBD1,TRBJ1-6,few
TGTGCCAGCAGTGAAGGGGGGACAGTGGAAAAGTTCTTC,CASSEGGTVEKFF,TRBV2,TRBD1,TRBJ2-1,once
TGTGCCAGCAGCTTAGCGCGGGCGGCCACTGAAGCTTTCTTT,CASSLARAATEAFF,TRBV11-2,.,TRBJ1-1,.
TGTGCCAGCTCACCAGCGGTGTCGGGAAACACCATATATTTT,CASSPAVSGNTIYF,TRBV18,.,TRBJ1-3,.
TGTGCCAGCGCCGACAGGGTGAACACTGAAGCTTTCTTT,CASADRVNTEAFF,TRBV19,TRBD1,TRBJ1-1,.
TGTGCCAGCAGAGGGGTGGGCTACGAGCAGTACTTC,CASRGVGYEQYF,TRBV6-5,.,TRBJ2-7,.
TGTGCCAGCAGCCAAGGAGATACGGGCGATGAGCAGTTCTTC,CASSQGDTGDEQFF,TRBV3-1/TRBV3-2,.,TRBJ2-1,once
TGTGCCAGCAGTACCTCCAGTCCCTACGAGCAGTACTTC,CASSTSSPYEQYF,TRBV6-2/TRBV6-3,.,TRBJ2-7,.
TGTGCCAGCAGCTCCCAGGGGGCGAGCACTGAAGCTTTCTTT,CASSSQGASTEAFF,TRBV7-9,TRBD1,TRBJ1-1,.
TGCGCCAGCAGCTTGATGGCGACACTTGAGGAGCTGTTTTTT,CASSLMATLEELFF,TRBV5-1,.,TRBJ2-2,.
TGTGCCAGCAGTTCCTCGGGCCGGGGAGTGGAAAAACTGTTTTTT,CASSSSGRGVEKLFF,TRBV6-5,.,TRBJ1-4,.
TGTGCCAGCTCCCAGGGGTCGGCTAATGAAAAACTGTTTTTT,CASSQGSANEKLFF,TRBV18,.,TRBJ1-4,once
TGTGCCAGCAGCTTAGATCGTGGTAGTGGACGCTACAATGAGCAGTTCTTC,CASSLDRGSGRYNEQFF,TRBV11-3,.,TRBJ2-1,.
TGTGCCAGCAGCTTGGGTCAGACTGAATATGGCTACACCTTC,CASSLGQTEYGYTF,TRBV7-9,.,TRBJ1-2,few
TGTGCCAGCAGCTTGGACAGGGTCGCTGGAAACACCATATATTTT,CASSLDRVAGNTIYF,TRBV5-4,.,TRBJ1-3,.
TGCGCCAGCAGCCTACAGGGACTCCCGGGGGAGACCCAGTACTTC,CASSLQGLPGETQYF,TRBV4-1,.,TRBJ2-5,.
TGTGCCATCACCTCTTCCGACAGTGAAGCTTTCTTT,CAITSSDSEAFF,TRBV10-3,.,TRBJ1-1,few
TGTGCCAGCAGCCAAGGGGACAGTAACACTGAAGCTTTCTTT,CASSQGDSNTEAFF,TRBV3-1/TRBV3-2,TRBD1,TRBJ1-1,.
TGTGCCAGCAGCGACCGATATGGGGCTCCGAACACCGGGGAGCTGTTTTTT,CASSDRYGAPNTGELFF,TRBV7-9,.,TRBJ2-2,.